The rows below give T cell receptor beta chains drawn from one sample of a study of long-term antiretroviral therapy in people with HIV. Data came from immunoSEQ multiplex PCR; TCRdb stores just in-frame clones and leaves some out. The table lists about 16,000 clones, approximately 86% of them singletons. Sequenced material: unsorted PBMCs, taken more than 2.2 years before starting antiretroviral therapy. The receptors here all came from a woman between 25 and 40 years old with HIV. The conserved cysteine and the conserved F or W are not part of the CDR3 here.

v_gene: TRBV27
len: 13
j_gene: TRBJ1-2
CDR3aa: ASSAVVGAYYGYT

v_gene: TRBV5-5
len: 13
j_gene: TRBJ2-7
CDR3aa: ASSLLPSGVYEQY

v_gene: TRBV7-9
len: 13
j_gene: TRBJ2-1
CDR3aa: ASSLGDSGADGAF

v_gene: TRBV6-5
len: 12
j_gene: TRBJ1-2
CDR3aa: ASSYGGGIRGYT

v_gene: TRBV27
len: 14
j_gene: TRBJ2-1
CDR3aa: ASSLSTSGGYNEQF

v_gene: TRBV27
len: 14
j_gene: TRBJ1-6
CDR3aa: ASSFPAGSGNSPLH

v_gene: TRBV27
len: 10
j_gene: TRBJ2-5
CDR3aa: ASSQGGETQY

v_gene: TRBV7-3
len: 12
j_gene: TRBJ1-1
CDR3aa: ASSLLGESSEAF

v_gene: TRBV28
len: 13
j_gene: TRBJ2-3
CDR3aa: ASSSGGPSTDTQY

v_gene: TRBV4-3
len: 16
j_gene: TRBJ1-4
CDR3aa: ASSQEPGQGSTNEKLF

v_gene: TRBV7-9
len: 15
j_gene: TRBJ2-5
CDR3aa: ASSRRRDTSYQETQY

v_gene: TRBV7-9
len: 16
j_gene: TRBJ2-2
CDR3aa: ASSRNPGSPLTPGELF

v_gene: TRBV27
len: 8
j_gene: TRBJ2-7
CDR3aa: ASSPGQGN

v_gene: TRBV2
len: 13
j_gene: TRBJ2-7
CDR3aa: ASSVRTGQGTEQY

v_gene: TRBV7-9
len: 13
j_gene: TRBJ2-7
CDR3aa: ASSYVETGDYEQY

v_gene: TRBV10-1
len: 12
j_gene: TRBJ2-1
CDR3aa: ASSPMRGGNEQF

v_gene: TRBV7-9
len: 13
j_gene: TRBJ1-6
CDR3aa: ASSPTGYANSPLH

v_gene: TRBV14
len: 11
j_gene: TRBJ1-2
CDR3aa: ASSLGQSYGYT

v_gene: TRBV19
len: 12
j_gene: TRBJ1-1
CDR3aa: ASSLQGMNTEAF